This T cell receptor (beta chain) was sequenced in a study of T cell changes during pregnancy in multiple sclerosis. Repertoires were generated with immunoSEQ multiplex PCR, while TCRdb's copy carries only in-frame clones and drops some. Here the sample spans 70,000 to 80,000 clones, roughly 94% being singletons. After removal of 4 bases from V and 9 bases from J, the junction contained 4 bases not matched to a gene. CDR3 size: 12 residues. In germline, CDR1 is SGHTS, CDR2 YDEGEE. The source material was peripheral blood, sampled in the third trimester of pregnancy. This receptor was obtained from a female donor with multiple sclerosis, enrolled in a pregnancy study. V is TRBV5-8 and J is TRBJ1-5, with 7 bases lining up with TRBD1. In nucleotides, the CDR3 is TGTGCCAGCAGCACCTGGACAGGGCCCCAGCATTTT. As protein: CASSTWTGPQHF.